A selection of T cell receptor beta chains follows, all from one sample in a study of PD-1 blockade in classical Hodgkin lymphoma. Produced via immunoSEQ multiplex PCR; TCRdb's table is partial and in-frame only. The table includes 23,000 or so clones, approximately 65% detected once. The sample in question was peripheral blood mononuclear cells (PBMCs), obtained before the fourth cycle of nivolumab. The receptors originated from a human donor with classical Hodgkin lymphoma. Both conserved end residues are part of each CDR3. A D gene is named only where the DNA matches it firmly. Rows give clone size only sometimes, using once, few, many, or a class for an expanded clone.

TGTGCCAGCTCACCGGTAGCGGGGGGCACCACAGATACGCAGTATTTT	CASSPVAGGTTDTQYF	TRBD2	TRBV18	TRBJ2-3	NA
TGTGCCAGCGGCGGGGGACGGCTCACTGAAGCTTTCTTT	CASGGGRLTEAFF	NA	TRBV7-9	TRBJ1-1	once
TGTGCCTGGAGTGGCGGCGGGGGAGCGGGTGGCTACACCTTC	CAWSGGGGAGGYTF	NA	TRBV30	TRBJ1-2	few
TGTGCCAGCAGCTTTGGGACCAAGACAGGGATGGGCTACACCTTC	CASSFGTKTGMGYTF	TRBD1	TRBV5-4	TRBJ1-2	NA
TGTGCCAGCAGCTATAGGACCGTTTCCCAGGGATCTACCTACGAGCAGTACTTC	CASSYRTVSQGSTYEQYF	NA	TRBV7-2	TRBJ2-7	few
TGCGCCAGCAGCTTGGGGGACAGGGTAGAGACCCAGTACTTC	CASSLGDRVETQYF	TRBD1	TRBV5-1	TRBJ2-5	NA
TGTGCCAGCAGTCAGCAATTAGCAGGGCGAGCAGCTTTCTTT	CASSQQLAGRAAFF	NA	TRBV6-6	TRBJ1-1	NA
TGTGCCAGCAGCTCAAAACTAATATTCTCTGGAAACACCATATATTTT	CASSSKLIFSGNTIYF	NA	TRBV7-8	TRBJ1-3	NA
TGTGCCAGCAGCGCGACAGGGTTCGGTGAGCAGTTCTTC	CASSATGFGEQFF	TRBD1	TRBV5-8	TRBJ2-1	NA
TGTGCCAGCAGTGAAGATGCGGCGGGGGGGACCCTCTCCTACAATGAGCAGTTCTTC	CASSEDAAGGTLSYNEQFF	TRBD2	TRBV6-1	TRBJ2-1	NA
TGTGCCAGCAGCTTAGCTGGGGCAGGGATGGGTGGCTACACCTTC	CASSLAGAGMGGYTF	NA	TRBV7-2	TRBJ1-2	NA
TGTGCCATCGGAGGGACAGACTCTGGAAACACCATATATTTT	CAIGGTDSGNTIYF	TRBD1	TRBV10-3	TRBJ1-3	NA
TGTGCCAGCAGCTTGACAGGGGGTTATGGTTCACCCCTCCACTTT	CASSLTGGYGSPLHF	TRBD1	TRBV7-8	TRBJ1-6	NA
TGTGCCATCAGTGTAGGGGGCTATGGCTACACCTTC	CAISVGGYGYTF	NA	TRBV10-3	TRBJ1-2	NA
TGTGCTAGCAGCCCCGGGACAGGGTATGAGCAGTACTTC	CASSPGTGYEQYF	TRBD1	TRBV7-7	TRBJ2-5	once
TGTGCCAGCAGGGACAGGGGGCCTGGCTACACCTTC	CASRDRGPGYTF	TRBD1	TRBV2	TRBJ1-2	once
TGCGCCAGCAGCCCTACAGGGAGGTCTAGCAATCAGCCCCAGCATTTT	CASSPTGRSSNQPQHF	NA	TRBV5-1	TRBJ1-5	NA
TGTGCCAGCAGCCGTCAATACACAGATACGCAGTATTTT	CASSRQYTDTQYF	NA	TRBV6-1	TRBJ2-3	NA
TGTGCCAGCAGCCAATCAGAAAACCGGGGATTTTGGGACAGGGTTAACTATGGCTACACCTTC	CASSQSENRGFWDRVNYGYTF	TRBD1	TRBV16	TRBJ1-2	NA
TGTGCCAGCAGCTTAGCCCGACTAGCGGGTCAGACAGATACGCAGTATTTT	CASSLARLAGQTDTQYF	TRBD2	TRBV7-9	TRBJ2-3	NA
TGTGCCAGCAGTACGTTTCACAGGGGCACCGGGGAGCTGTTTTTT	CASSTFHRGTGELFF	TRBD1	TRBV6-6	TRBJ2-2	NA
TGTGCCATCAGTGAGTCGGGGCCCCCGTCCTACGAGCAGTACTTC	CAISESGPPSYEQYF	NA	TRBV10-3	TRBJ2-7	NA
TGTGCCAGCAGCTTATTGTTAACTAGCACAGATACGCAGTATTTT	CASSLLLTSTDTQYF	NA	TRBV11-2	TRBJ2-3	few
TGTGCCAGCAGCTTAGTGGTTAGCCAGGATACGCAGTATTTT	CASSLVVSQDTQYF	NA	TRBV7-2	TRBJ2-3	NA
TGTGCCAGCAGGTACGGACAGCTCACCGGGGAGCTGTTTTTT	CASRYGQLTGELFF	NA	TRBV14	TRBJ2-2	NA
TGTGCCAGCAGCTTGGACGCTGGGGCCAACGTCCTGACTTTC	CASSLDAGANVLTF	NA	TRBV5-4	TRBJ2-6	NA
TGCGCCAGCAGCTTGGGGGGCGTTGATGAAAAACTGTTTTTT	CASSLGGVDEKLFF	NA	TRBV5-1	TRBJ1-4	once
TGCGCCAGCCGCCGGGACAGCCTAGACCATACGCAGTATTTT	CASRRDSLDHTQYF	TRBD1	TRBV5-1	TRBJ2-3	NA
TGTGCCAGCAGCGACGGGAGCGGGATGTTGGAGACCCAGTACTTC	CASSDGSGMLETQYF	TRBD2	TRBV7-9	TRBJ2-5	NA
TGTGCCAGTAGTCGGGGGTTAGACCAGCCCCAGCATTTT	CASSRGLDQPQHF	NA	TRBV19	TRBJ1-5	NA
TGCGCCAGCAGCTTCGGTTCTAGCGGGGGGGCAGATACGCAGTATTTT	CASSFGSSGGADTQYF	TRBD2	TRBV5-1	TRBJ2-3	once
TGTGCCAGCAGTGCAGTAAACACCATATATTTT	CASSAVNTIYF	NA	TRBV6-6	TRBJ1-3	few
TGTGCCACCGGCCGGGACTTCGCTTTCTTT	CATGRDFAFF	NA	TRBV6-6	TRBJ1-1	NA
TGCGCCAGCAGTGAATCGGTACTTGGAAACACCATATATTTT	CASSESVLGNTIYF	NA	TRBV10-2	TRBJ1-3	NA
TGTGCCAGCAGTTACGACAGGGATAATTCACCCCTCCACTTT	CASSYDRDNSPLHF	TRBD1	TRBV6-5	TRBJ1-6	few
TGTGCCAGCAGTCCCCGGACAGGCAGGAATTCACCCCTCCACTTT	CASSPRTGRNSPLHF	TRBD1	TRBV28	TRBJ1-6	few
TGTGCCAGCAGCGTAGACAGAGTCCAAGAGACCCAGTACTTC	CASSVDRVQETQYF	NA	TRBV9	TRBJ2-5	NA
TGTGCCAGCAGCTTAACCCTCAATCAGCCCCAGCATTTT	CASSLTLNQPQHF	NA	TRBV11-1	TRBJ1-5	NA
TGTGCCATCAGTGAGAGGGGGAGGACTAGCGGGGGCTACAATGAGCAGTTCTTC	CAISERGRTSGGYNEQFF	TRBD2	TRBV6-1	TRBJ2-1	NA
TGTGCCAGCAGCGCCTCCCCTCAAGTTAATTCACCCCTCCACTTT	CASSASPQVNSPLHF	NA	TRBV9	TRBJ1-6	NA
TGTGCCAGCAGTGACCCCGGGACAGGGGACACTGAAGCTTTCTTT	CASSDPGTGDTEAFF	TRBD1	TRBV25-1	TRBJ1-1	NA
TGTGCCGGGCAAAAGACAGGGCCACGGCAGCCCCAGCATTTT	CAGQKTGPRQPQHF	TRBD1	TRBV28	TRBJ1-5	NA
TGTGCCTGGAGTGAAGGATGGACCCGAGGCGAAAAACTGTTTTTT	CAWSEGWTRGEKLFF	NA	TRBV30	TRBJ1-4	NA
TGTGCCAGCAGCTTAACGTGGGGGAATGGAGGGAATGAGCAGTTCTTC	CASSLTWGNGGNEQFF	NA	TRBV7-3	TRBJ2-1	NA
TGTGCCAGCAGCTCTCAAGGGAGGTACGAGCAGTACTTC	CASSSQGRYEQYF	NA	TRBV5-4	TRBJ2-7	NA
TGTGCCAGCAGCCAAGATCTGACCTATTCACCCCTCCACTTT	CASSQDLTYSPLHF	NA	TRBV14	TRBJ1-6	once
TGTGCCAGCAGGAAGGGACAGGAATATAATTCACCCCTCCACTTT	CASRKGQEYNSPLHF	TRBD1	TRBV6-1	TRBJ1-6	once
TGTGCCAGCAGCCAAGAGCTAGCGGGGGGGCCGACAGATACGCAGTATTTT	CASSQELAGGPTDTQYF	TRBD2	TRBV4-2	TRBJ2-3	NA
TGTGCCAGCAGTGAAGAACTCCTCAATGAAAAACTGTTTTTT	CASSEELLNEKLFF	NA	TRBV2	TRBJ1-4	NA
TGTGCCATCAGTGAGTCGAGGAGGGGCGGGGCTTTGAATGAGCAGTTCTTC	CAISESRRGGALNEQFF	NA	TRBV10-3	TRBJ2-1	NA
TGTGCCAGCAGTGAAGGGGGTGGGGCAGATACGCAGTATTTT	CASSEGGGADTQYF	NA	TRBV2	TRBJ2-3	NA
TGTGCCAGCAGCTTTTATCGGACAGGGGCTGAAGCTTTCTTT	CASSFYRTGAEAFF	TRBD1	TRBV7-2	TRBJ1-1	few
TGTGCCAGCAGCGTAGCCAGGGCAGATACGCAGTATTTT	CASSVARADTQYF	NA	TRBV9	TRBJ2-3	once
TGTGCCAGCAGCTTCGTCGGGGCCAACGTCCTGACTTTC	CASSFVGANVLTF	NA	TRBV5-6	TRBJ2-6	NA
TGTGCCAGCGGCCGGGACCTTAGAGTCAATCAGCCCCAGCATTTT	CASGRDLRVNQPQHF	NA	TRBV28	TRBJ1-5	NA